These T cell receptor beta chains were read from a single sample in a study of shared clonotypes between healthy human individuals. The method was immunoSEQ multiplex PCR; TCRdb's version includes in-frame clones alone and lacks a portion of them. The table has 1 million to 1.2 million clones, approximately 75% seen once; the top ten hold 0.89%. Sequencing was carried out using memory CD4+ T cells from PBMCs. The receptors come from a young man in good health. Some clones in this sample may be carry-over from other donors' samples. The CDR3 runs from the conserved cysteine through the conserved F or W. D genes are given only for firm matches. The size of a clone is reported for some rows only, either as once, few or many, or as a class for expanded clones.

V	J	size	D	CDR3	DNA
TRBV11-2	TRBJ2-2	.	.	CASSLGLPTGELFF	TGTGCCAGCAGCTTGGGACTCCCCACCGGGGAGCTGTTTTTT
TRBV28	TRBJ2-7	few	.	CASRGVGGSYEQYF	TGTGCCAGCAGGGGGGTAGGGGGATCCTACGAGCAGTACTTC
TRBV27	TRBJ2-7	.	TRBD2	CASSPGLAGESYEQYF	TGTGCCAGCAGCCCCGGTCTAGCGGGAGAATCCTACGAGCAGTACTTC
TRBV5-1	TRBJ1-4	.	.	CASSIGPNEKLFF	TGCGCCAGCAGTATAGGTCCTAATGAAAAACTGTTTTTT
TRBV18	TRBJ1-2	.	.	CASSPLDNYGYTF	TGTGCCAGCTCACCACTGGATAACTATGGCTACACCTTC
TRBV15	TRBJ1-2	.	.	CATSQREGFYGYTF	TGTGCCACCAGCCAGCGGGAGGGCTTTTATGGCTACACCTTC
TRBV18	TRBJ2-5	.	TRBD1	CASSAGTAYQETQYF	TGTGCCAGCTCAGCCGGGACAGCGTACCAAGAGACCCAGTACTTC
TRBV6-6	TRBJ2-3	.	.	CASSYGPDTQYF	TGTGCCAGCAGTTACGGGCCAGATACGCAGTATTTT
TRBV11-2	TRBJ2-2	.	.	CASSSLRENTGELFF	TGTGCCAGCAGCTCCCTACGGGAAAACACCGGGGAGCTGTTTTTT
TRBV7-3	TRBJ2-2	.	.	CASSITGATGELFF	TGTGCCAGCAGCATAACGGGGGCCACCGGGGAGCTGTTTTTT
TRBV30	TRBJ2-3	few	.	CAWTQLASSTDTQYF	TGTGCCTGGACCCAGTTAGCGTCTAGCACAGATACGCAGTATTTT
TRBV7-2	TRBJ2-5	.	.	CASSLPVASLGVETQYF	TGTGCCAGCAGCTTACCGGTGGCTAGCCTCGGAGTGGAGACCCAGTACTTC
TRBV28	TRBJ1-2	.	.	CASSPQAGTAYGYTF	TGTGCCAGCAGCCCTCAAGCCGGGACGGCCTATGGCTACACCTTC
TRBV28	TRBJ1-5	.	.	CASSPPYSNQPQHF	TGTGCCAGCAGTCCCCCCTATAGCAATCAGCCCCAGCATTTT
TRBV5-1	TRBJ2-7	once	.	CASSLNAGRWYEQYF	TGCGCCAGCAGCTTGAACGCGGGCCGGTGGTACGAGCAGTACTTC
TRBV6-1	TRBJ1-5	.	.	CASSGREYSNQPQHF	TGTGCCAGCAGTGGCAGGGAATATAGCAATCAGCCCCAGCATTTT
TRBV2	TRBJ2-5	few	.	CASSDPRTEETQYF	TGTGCCAGCAGTGACCCCCGGACAGAAGAGACCCAGTACTTC
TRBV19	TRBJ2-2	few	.	CASTLPGSSRTGELFF	TGTGCCAGTACCCTCCCAGGGTCCAGTCGGACCGGGGAGCTGTTTTTT
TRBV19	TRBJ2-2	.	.	CASSYRERLVLYTGELFF	TGTGCCAGTAGTTACAGGGAGCGATTGGTCCTCTACACCGGGGAGCTGTTTTTT
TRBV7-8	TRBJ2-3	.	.	CASSLGSGTDTQYF	TGTGCCAGCAGCCTGGGCTCGGGGACAGATACGCAGTATTTT
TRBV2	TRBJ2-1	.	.	CASKQREGQQARLSNEQFF	TGTGCCAGCAAGCAGAGAGAGGGTCAACAGGCGCGTTTGAGCAATGAGCAGTTCTTC
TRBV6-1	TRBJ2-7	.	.	CASSPPLVLSYEQYF	TGTGCCAGCAGTCCTCCATTGGTCTTATCCTACGAGCAGTACTTC
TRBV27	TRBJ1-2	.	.	CASSLTVGGSFGYTF	TGTGCCAGCAGTTTAACTGTGGGGGGATCCTTTGGCTACACCTTC
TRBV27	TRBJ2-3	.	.	CASQPRQGRTDTQYF	TGTGCCAGTCAACCCCGCCAGGGACGCACAGATACGCAGTATTTT
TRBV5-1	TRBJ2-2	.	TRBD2	CASSGPVLAGHTGELFF	TGCGCCAGCAGCGGGCCTGTTCTAGCGGGACACACCGGGGAGCTGTTTTTT
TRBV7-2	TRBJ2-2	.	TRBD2	CASSLGGLGSGELFF	TGTGCCAGCAGCTTAGGGGGACTAGGTAGCGGGGAGCTGTTTTTT
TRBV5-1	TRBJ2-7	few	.	CASSLGRVRGNEQYF	TGCGCCAGCAGCTTGGGTAGGGTCCGTGGAAACGAGCAGTACTTC
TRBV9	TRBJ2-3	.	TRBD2	CASSTHSAGGVDTQYF	TGTGCCAGCAGCACCCACTCGGCGGGGGGGGTAGATACGCAGTATTTT
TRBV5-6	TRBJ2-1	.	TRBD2	CASSRKLAGIYNEQFF	TGTGCCAGCAGCCGCAAACTAGCGGGGATCTACAATGAGCAGTTCTTC
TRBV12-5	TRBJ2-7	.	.	CASGLVLGQTTYEQYF	TGTGCTAGTGGTTTGGTACTAGGACAGACTACCTACGAGCAGTACTTC
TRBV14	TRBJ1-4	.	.	CASSQGGSGFNEKLFF	TGTGCCAGCAGCCAAGGAGGGTCGGGATTTAATGAAAAACTGTTTTTT
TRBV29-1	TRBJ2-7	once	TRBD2	CSVTSAGTTYEQYF	TGCAGCGTAACCTCAGCCGGGACTACCTACGAGCAGTACTTC
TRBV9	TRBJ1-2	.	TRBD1	CASSAQGQARLGYTF	TGTGCCAGCAGCGCCCAGGGACAGGCCCGCCTCGGCTACACCTTC
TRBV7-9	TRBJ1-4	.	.	CASSLGTGEELFF	TGTGCCAGCAGCTTAGGCACAGGTGAAGAACTGTTTTTT
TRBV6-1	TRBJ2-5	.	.	CASSEVPEGYEYF	TGTGCCAGCAGTGAAGTCCCTGAGGGGTACGAGTACTTC
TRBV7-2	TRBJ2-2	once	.	CASSLVGQLTGELFF	TGTGCCAGCAGCTTGGTGGGGCAGCTCACCGGGGAGCTGTTTTTT
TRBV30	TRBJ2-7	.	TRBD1	CAWGDSSYEQYF	TGTGCCTGGGGGGACAGTTCCTACGAGCAGTACTTC
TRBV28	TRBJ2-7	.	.	CASSFGLAWYF	TGTGCCAGCAGTTTTGGCCTAGCCTGGTACTTC
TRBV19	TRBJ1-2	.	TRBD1	CASQGAKYGYTF	TGTGCCAGTCAGGGGGCGAAGTATGGCTACACCTTC
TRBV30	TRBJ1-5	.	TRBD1	CAWSRTGGQPQHF	TGTGCCTGGAGTCGGACAGGGGGTCAGCCCCAGCATTTT
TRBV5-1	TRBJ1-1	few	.	CASSLEGVLNTEAFF	TGCGCCAGCAGCTTGGAAGGGGTCTTGAACACTGAAGCTTTCTTT
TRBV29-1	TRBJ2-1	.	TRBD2	CSVPSGRAYNEQFF	TGCAGCGTGCCTAGCGGGAGGGCCTACAATGAGCAGTTCTTC
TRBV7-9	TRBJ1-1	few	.	CASSPQGTEAFF	TGTGCCAGCAGCCCGCAGGGCACTGAAGCTTTCTTT
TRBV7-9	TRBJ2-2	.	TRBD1	CASSAWTGGNTGELFF	TGTGCCAGCAGCGCGTGGACAGGGGGAAACACCGGGGAGCTGTTTTTT
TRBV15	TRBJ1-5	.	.	CATSRGLDMSNQPQHF	TGTGCCACCAGCAGAGGTTTGGATATGAGCAATCAGCCCCAGCATTTT